This T cell receptor (beta chain) was captured in a study of shared clonotypes between healthy human individuals. For this clone: Antigen: not known.

Study results and limitations: Shared across four donors were around 4.7% of the naive CD4 clonotypes.

Donors were Caucasian adults residing in Nashville, Tennessee, USA. The assay was immunoSEQ multiplex PCR, and TCRdb's table has in-frame clones only and misses some. Among more than 2 million clones listed, around 95% were seen once. Germline values: CDR1 SGHRS, CDR2 YFSETQ. This CDR3 comprises 14 residues. Trimming took off 4 bases at V and 7 bases at J, with 14 bases between the two ends. The genes are TRBV5-1 and TRBJ2-2; no reliable D call. The origin of this receptor is a man between 18 and 35 years old in good health. The specimen was naive CD4+ T cells sorted from blood. Subset indicated: CD45RA+ positively selected. The CDR3 DNA is TGCGCCAGCAGCGCCACCTTTATCGGCGGGGAGCTGTTTTTT. Translating it yields CASSATFIGGELFF. The whole variable domain, filled in from reference TRBV5-1 and TRBJ2-2, reads KAGVTQTPRYLIKTRGQQVTLSCSPISGHRSVSWYQQTPGQGLQFLFEYFSETQRNKGNFPGRFSGRQFSNSRSEMNVSTLELGDSALYLCASSATFIGGELFFGEGSRLTVL.